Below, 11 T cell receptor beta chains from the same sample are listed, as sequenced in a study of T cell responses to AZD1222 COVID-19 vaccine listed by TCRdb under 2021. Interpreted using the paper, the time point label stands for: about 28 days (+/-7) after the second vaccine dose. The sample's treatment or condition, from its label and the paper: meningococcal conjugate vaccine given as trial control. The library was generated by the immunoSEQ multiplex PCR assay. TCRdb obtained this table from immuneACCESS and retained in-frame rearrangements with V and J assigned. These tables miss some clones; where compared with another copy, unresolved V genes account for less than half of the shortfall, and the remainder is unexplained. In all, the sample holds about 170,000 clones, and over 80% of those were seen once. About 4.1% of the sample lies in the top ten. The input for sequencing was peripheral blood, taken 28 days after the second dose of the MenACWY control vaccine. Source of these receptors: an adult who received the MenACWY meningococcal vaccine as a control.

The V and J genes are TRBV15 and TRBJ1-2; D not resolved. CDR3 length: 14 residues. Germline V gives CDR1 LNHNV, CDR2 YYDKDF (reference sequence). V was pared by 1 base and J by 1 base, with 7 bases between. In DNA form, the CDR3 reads TGTGCCACCAGCAGAGGGGGATATAACTATGGCTACACCTTC. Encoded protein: CATSRGGYNYGYTF.

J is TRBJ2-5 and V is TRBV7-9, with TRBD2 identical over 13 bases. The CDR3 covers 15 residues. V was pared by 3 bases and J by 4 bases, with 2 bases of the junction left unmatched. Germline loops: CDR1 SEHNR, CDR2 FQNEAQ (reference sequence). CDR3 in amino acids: CASSFRTSGRETQYF. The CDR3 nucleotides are TGTGCCAGCAGCTTCAGGACTAGCGGGAGAGAGACCCAGTACTTC.

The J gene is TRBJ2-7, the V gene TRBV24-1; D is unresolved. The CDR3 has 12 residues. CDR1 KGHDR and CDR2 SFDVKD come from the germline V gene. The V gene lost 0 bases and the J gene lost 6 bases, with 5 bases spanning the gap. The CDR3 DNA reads TGTGCCACCAGTGATTTGCCGGGCGAGCAGTACTTC. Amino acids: CATSDLPGEQYF.

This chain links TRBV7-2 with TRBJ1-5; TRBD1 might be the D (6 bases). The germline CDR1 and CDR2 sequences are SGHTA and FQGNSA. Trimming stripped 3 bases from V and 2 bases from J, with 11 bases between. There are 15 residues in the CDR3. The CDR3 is CASSFQGSGNQPQHF. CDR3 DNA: TGTGCCAGCAGCTTTCAGGGGTCGGGCAATCAGCCCCAGCATTTT.

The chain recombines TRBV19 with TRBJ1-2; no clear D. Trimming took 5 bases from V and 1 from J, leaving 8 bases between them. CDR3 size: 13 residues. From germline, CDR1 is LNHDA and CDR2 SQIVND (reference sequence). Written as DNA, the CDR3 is TGTGCCAGTAGTCGGTGGGATAACTATGGCTACACCTTC. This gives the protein CASSRWDNYGYTF.

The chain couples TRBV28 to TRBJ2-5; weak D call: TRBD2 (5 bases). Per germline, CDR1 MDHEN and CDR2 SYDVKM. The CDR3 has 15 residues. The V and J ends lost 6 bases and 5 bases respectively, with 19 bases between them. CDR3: CASSLTGKGWETQYF. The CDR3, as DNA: TGTGCCAGCAGCTTAACCGGGAAAGGGTGGGAGACCCAGTACTTC.

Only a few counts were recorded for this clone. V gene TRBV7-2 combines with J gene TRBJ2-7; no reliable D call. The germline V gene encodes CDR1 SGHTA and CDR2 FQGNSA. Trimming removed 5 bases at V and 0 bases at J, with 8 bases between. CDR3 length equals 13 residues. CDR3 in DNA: TGTGCCAGCAGCATAGGGAACTCCTACGAGCAGTACTTC. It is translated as CASSIGNSYEQYF.

CDR3 region: CASSDTGSVNGEAFF. CDR3 nucleotide sequence: TGTGCCAGCAGCGACACAGGCTCAGTGAATGGTGAAGCTTTCTTT. The V gene is TRBV9, the J gene TRBJ1-1; D possibly corresponds to TRBD1 (5 bases). The CDR3 loop spans 15 amino acids. Germline values: CDR1 SGDLS, CDR2 YYNGEE. V was pared by 3 bases and J by 7 bases, with 19 bases between.

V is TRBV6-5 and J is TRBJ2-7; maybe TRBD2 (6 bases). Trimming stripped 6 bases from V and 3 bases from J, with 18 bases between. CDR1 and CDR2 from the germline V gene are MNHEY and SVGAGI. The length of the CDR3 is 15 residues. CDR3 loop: CASSSTGSFRYEQYF. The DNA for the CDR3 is TGTGCCAGCAGCTCCACCGGGAGCTTCCGCTACGAGCAGTACTTC.

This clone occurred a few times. CDR3 loop: CASSSSYEQYF. CDR3 coding DNA: TGCGCCAGCAGCTCCAGCTACGAGCAGTACTTC. The rearrangement links TRBV5-1 to TRBJ2-7; D unresolved. There are 11 residues in the CDR3. The V gene lost 3 bases and the J gene lost 3 bases, with 4 bases spanning the gap. Looked up from germline, CDR1 is SGHRS and CDR2 is YFSETQ.

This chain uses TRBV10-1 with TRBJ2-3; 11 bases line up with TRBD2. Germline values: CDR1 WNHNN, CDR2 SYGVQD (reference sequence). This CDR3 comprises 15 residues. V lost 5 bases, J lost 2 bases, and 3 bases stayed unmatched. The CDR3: CASSKTSGATDTQYF. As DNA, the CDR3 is TGCGCCAGCAGTAAGACTAGCGGGGCCACAGATACGCAGTATTTT.